This T cell receptor beta chain comes out of a study of blood T cell repertoires in COVID-19. Overall study context: Collection of acute and convalescent COVID-19 samples took place in the United States, Italy and Spain.

Profiling relied on immunoSEQ multiplex PCR, and the TCRdb table lists in-frame clones only, not all of them. Of approximately 50,000 clones listed, 90% to 95% are singletons. This CDR3 spans 13 amino acids. Germline CDR1 and CDR2: SGHDT and YYEEEE. V lost 4 bases, J lost 1 base, and 8 bases lay in between. The specimen was peripheral blood. The sequence came from a human donor in a cohort sampled during active COVID-19. V gene TRBV5-6 combines with J gene TRBJ2-5; tentative D call: TRBD1 (5 bases). In DNA form, the CDR3 reads TGTGCCAGCAGCCAGGACACCCAAGAGACCCAGTACTTC. Protein: CASSQDTQETQYF.